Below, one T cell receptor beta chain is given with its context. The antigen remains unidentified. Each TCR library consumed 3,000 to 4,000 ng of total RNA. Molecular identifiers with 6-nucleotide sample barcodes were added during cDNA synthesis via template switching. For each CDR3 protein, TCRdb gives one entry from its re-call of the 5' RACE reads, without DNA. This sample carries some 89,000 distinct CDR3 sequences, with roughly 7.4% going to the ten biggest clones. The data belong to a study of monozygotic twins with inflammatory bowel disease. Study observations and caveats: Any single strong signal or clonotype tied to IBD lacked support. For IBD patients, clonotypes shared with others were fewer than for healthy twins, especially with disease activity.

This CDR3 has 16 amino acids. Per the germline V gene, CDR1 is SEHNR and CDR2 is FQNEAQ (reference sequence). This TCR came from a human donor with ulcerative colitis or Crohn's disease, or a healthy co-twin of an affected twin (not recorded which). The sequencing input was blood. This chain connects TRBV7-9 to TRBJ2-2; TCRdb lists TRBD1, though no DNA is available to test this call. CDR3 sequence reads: CASSIPGQGNTGELFF.